One sample yielded the 4 T cell receptor beta chains listed below, sequenced in a study of T-cell memory formation after mild COVID-19. Each CDR3 protein is one row after TCRdb ran MiXCR on the 5' RACE reads. The sample records around 300,000 distinct CDR3 sequences, more than 15% being singletons. Sequencing used PBMCs or a T cell subset sorted from them (not recorded which). The receptors originated from a man aged 18 to 35 who had mild COVID-19 (a few samples of this study predate the infection). Cell type and time point are not known.

The chain links TRBV3-1 to TRBJ2-5; tentatively, D is TRBD2 (6 bases). CDR1 LGHDT and CDR2 YNNKEL come from the germline V gene (reference sequence). V was clipped by 7 bases and J by 4 bases, with 13 bases between them. The CDR3 has 13 amino acids. CDR3 sequence (DNA): TGTGCCAGCACCCGTCTGGGAGGAGAGACCCAGTACTTC. Its translation is CASTRLGGETQYF.

In this sample, this clonotype turned up many times. V and J are TRBV2 and TRBJ2-1, with TRBD1 identical over 9 bases. The junction had 9 bases not matched to a gene; V was cut back by 7 bases and J by 5 bases. The CDR3 totals 15 residues. CDR1 and CDR2 (germline): SNHLY, FYNNEI. The CDR3 sequence: CASIRPGQGNNEQFF. Here the CDR3 DNA reads TGTGCCAGCATACGGCCGGGACAGGGAAACAATGAGCAGTTCTTC. The complete variable domain, with remaining parts taken from reference TRBV2 and TRBJ2-1, reads EPEVTQTPSHQVTQMGQEVILRCVPISNHLYFYWYRQILGQKVEFLVSFYNNEISEKSEIFDDQFSVERPDGSNFTLKIRSTKLEDSAMYFCASIRPGQGNNEQFFGPGTRLTVL.

This clonotype was detected only a few times. V is TRBV5-1 and J is TRBJ2-1, with TRBD1 as a possible D gene (5 bases). Trimming took off 0 bases at V and 5 bases at J, with 9 bases between the two ends. Germline CDR1 reads SGHRS; CDR2 reads YFSETQ. There are 14 residues in the CDR3. CDR3: CASSLGQPNNEQFF. The CDR3 DNA is TGCGCCAGCAGCTTGGGACAGCCAAACAATGAGCAGTTCTTC.

This clonotype was detected many times. The chain has TRBV7-9 and TRBJ2-5, with D perhaps assigned TRBD1 or TRBD2 (6 bases each). Trimming removed 4 bases from V and 5 bases from J, with 17 bases in between. Germline loops: CDR1 SEHNR, CDR2 FQNEAQ (reference sequence). There are 15 residues in the CDR3. In nucleotides, the CDR3 is TGTGCCAGCAGCTCCCAAAGGGGGGCCGGGGAGACCCAGTACTTC. Amino acid sequence: CASSSQRGAGETQYF.